This paragraph covers one T cell receptor (beta chain) sequence. Antigen unknown. The sample is drawn from a study of STAT3 mutations in large granular lymphocyte leukemia. Study-level points and caveats: Some patients had persisting codominant clonotypes that could mask small clones. Variable sampling intervals and differing treatment regimens complicated linking therapy response to TCR clonal burden changes. Every T-cell large granular lymphocyte leukemia patient had at least one immunodominant TCR beta clonotype.

The germline gives CDR1 KGHSH, CDR2 LQKENI. CDR3 length: 15 amino acids. Trimming shortened V by 5 bases and J by 0 bases, and 8 bases separated the two germline ends. Assay: immunoSEQ multiplex PCR; the TCRdb copy retains only in-frame clones and omits some. The sample contains around 30,000 clones, approximately 83% of which appear only once. The receptor was derived from a man aged 60 to 75 with T-cell large granular lymphocyte leukemia. Some clones in this sample may be carry-over from other donors' samples. V is TRBV18 and J is TRBJ1-6; D unresolved. The material sequenced was peripheral blood mononuclear cells. As DNA, the CDR3 is TGTGCCAGCTCAGCAGATGGCTCCTATAATTCACCCCTCCACTTT. Translating it yields CASSADGSYNSPLHF.